Listed here are 18 T cell receptor beta chains from one sample, sequenced in a study of cytomegalovirus exposure and HLA in healthy donors. The PCR ran on 60 Vbeta and 13 Jbeta primers. The protocol was immunoSEQ multiplex PCR, while the TCRdb copy is restricted to in-frame clones and leaves out a portion. The data contain approximately 110,000 clones, almost 75% of them seen just once; the ten biggest clones take up roughly 8%. Sequencing was performed on PBMCs. These TCRs come from a man between 35 and 55 years old in good health and CMV-seronegative.

The chain couples TRBV6-1 to TRBJ2-3; D is perhaps TRBD1 (6 bases). The V end lost 10 bases, the J end lost 0 bases, and 14 bases lay between the germline ends. This CDR3 spans 14 amino acids. Germline V gives CDR1 MNHNS, CDR2 SASEGT. Here the CDR3 reads CATKTGKSTDTQYF. As DNA, the CDR3 is TGTGCCACCAAAACAGGGAAAAGCACAGATACGCAGTATTTT.

The chain recombines TRBV9 with TRBJ2-2; a weak D match, TRBD2 (6 bases). Looked up from germline, CDR1 is SGDLS and CDR2 is YYNGEE. This CDR3 is built from 15 residues. V was pared by 0 bases and J by 2 bases, with 8 bases between. For the CDR3, the DNA is TGTGCCAGCAGCGTAGGTAGCGGTAACACCGGGGAGCTGTTTTTT. Its translation is CASSVGSGNTGELFF.

The rearrangement uses TRBV10-3 and TRBJ2-7, with D perhaps TRBD1 (6 bases). The ends were cut back, 2 bases at V and 1 base at J, with 12 bases in the middle. Germline lookup yields CDR1 ENHRY and CDR2 SYGVKD. CDR3 length: 15 residues. CDR3 DNA sequence: TGTGCCATCAGTGAGCCACAGGGTCGGTCCTACGAGCAGTACTTC. Protein: CAISEPQGRSYEQYF.

Of note for this clone: An end of the junction differs from the germline gene, which may be a read error. The sample holds other DNA sequences that translate to the same CDR3. V usage is TRBV9 and J usage is TRBJ1-3, with D possibly matching TRBD1 (5 bases). There are 17 residues in the CDR3. Germline lookup yields CDR1 SGDLS and CDR2 YYNGEE. The CDR3 spells CASSVDAQGFSGNTIYF. CDR3 nucleotide sequence: TGCGCCAGCAGCGTCGATGCCCAGGGATTCTCTGGAAACACCATATATTTT.

This chain uses TRBV5-1 with TRBJ1-2; D is unresolved. Trimming took off 4 bases at V and 4 bases at J, with 8 bases between the two ends. This CDR3 comprises 12 residues. The germline gives CDR1 SGHRS, CDR2 YFSETQ. CDR3 protein: CASSTDSYGYTF. In DNA form, the CDR3 reads TGCGCCAGCAGCACGGACTCCTATGGCTACACCTTC. Full variable domain (missing parts from reference TRBV5-1 and TRBJ1-2): KAGVTQTPRYLIKTRGQQVTLSCSPISGHRSVSWYQQTPGQGLQFLFEYFSETQRNKGNFPGRFSGRQFSNSRSEMNVSTLELGDSALYLCASSTDSYGYTFGSGTRLTVV.

In this sample, this clone turned up once. The chain couples TRBV6-1 to TRBJ2-7, with D tentatively TRBD2 (5 bases). Looked up from germline, CDR1 is MNHNS and CDR2 is SASEGT. V lost 6 bases, J lost 0 bases, and 6 bases lay in between. There are 12 residues in the CDR3. CDR3 in amino acids: CASRDYSYEQYF. CDR3 sequence (DNA): TGTGCCAGCAGAGACTACTCCTACGAGCAGTACTTC.

This clone came up a few times. The chain recombines TRBV11-2 with TRBJ2-7; 12 bases are shared with TRBD1. Looked up from germline, CDR1 is SGHAT and CDR2 is FQNNGV. Trimming removed 5 bases from V and 3 bases from J; junction bases left unmatched: 11. The CDR3 is 17 residues long. In DNA, the CDR3 is TGTGCCAGCAGCCACCGTATGGGACAGGGGGCGCGCTACGAGCAGTACTTC. Translated: CASSHRMGQGARYEQYF.

This rearrangement joins TRBV7-6 to TRBJ2-1; 11 nucleotides agree with TRBD2. Trimming removed 6 bases from V and 2 bases from J; junction bases left unmatched: 9. This CDR3 has 17 residues. From germline, CDR1 is SGHVS and CDR2 FNYEAQ. The CDR3 sequence is CASSSSSGGLPYNEQFF. CDR3 DNA sequence: TGTGCCAGCAGTTCCTCTAGCGGGGGGCTCCCCTACAATGAGCAGTTCTTC.

This chain joins TRBV28 and TRBJ2-1; 11 nucleotides agree with TRBD2. The germline CDR1 and CDR2 sequences are MDHEN and SYDVKM. After removal of 3 bases from V and 3 bases from J, the junction contained 4 bases not matched to a gene. The CDR3 spans 16 residues. Here the CDR3 reads CASSFLLAGDYNEQFF. CDR3 nucleotides: TGTGCCAGCAGTTTCTTACTAGCGGGGGACTACAATGAGCAGTTCTTC.

This clone occurred a few times. J is TRBJ2-5 and V is TRBV29-1; possibly TRBD1 for D (5 bases). The germline CDR1 and CDR2 sequences are SQVTM and ANQGSEA. V was shortened by 4 bases and J by 1 base, with 7 bases between the two germline ends. The CDR3 loop spans 12 amino acids. The CDR3, as DNA: TGCAGCGTTGGGCAGGGCCAAGAGACCCAGTACTTC. It translates to CSVGQGQETQYF.

The chain links TRBV9 to TRBJ1-1, with 7 bases that match TRBD1. Trimming removed 0 bases from V and 6 bases from J; junction bases left unmatched: 8. This CDR3 spans 15 amino acids. Per germline, CDR1 SGDLS and CDR2 YYNGEE. The CDR3 nucleotides read TGTGCCAGCAGCGTAGAGGGGACAGCCTCCCCTGAAGCTTTCTTT. This sequence encodes CASSVEGTASPEAFF. The full variable domain, its missing parts supplied by reference TRBV9 and TRBJ1-1, is DSGVTQTPKHLITATGQRVTLRCSPRSGDLSVYWYQQSLDQGLQFLIQYYNGEERAKGNILERFSAQQFPDLHSELNLSSLELGDSALYFCASSVEGTASPEAFFGQGTRLTVV.

The chain carries TRBV27 and TRBJ2-3; TRBD2 matches 7 bases. Trimming at V came to 1 base and at J to 3 bases, leaving 7 bases not matched to a gene. Per the germline V gene, CDR1 is MNHEY and CDR2 is SMNVEV (reference sequence). The CDR3 covers 16 residues. As DNA, the CDR3 is TGTGCCAGCAGTTTATTACCCAGCGGGGAGACAGATACGCAGTATTTT. Encoded protein: CASSLLPSGETDTQYF.

This chain joins TRBV7-9 and TRBJ2-1; 11 bases fit TRBD1. V shed 4 bases and J 2 bases; nucleotides not matched to a gene: 4. Germline CDR1 is SEHNR and CDR2 is FQNEAQ (reference sequence). The CDR3 is made up of 16 amino acids. The DNA for the CDR3 is TGTGCCAGCAGCTCCCTGGACAGGGGGCCCTACAATGAGCAGTTCTTC. Translation gives CASSSLDRGPYNEQFF.

This chain uses TRBV5-4 with TRBJ1-2; D possibly corresponds to TRBD1 (5 bases). The CDR3 is made up of 16 amino acids. Germline V lookup: CDR1 SGHNT, CDR2 YYREEE (reference sequence). V was pared by 1 base and J by 4 bases, with 17 bases between. In DNA, the CDR3 is TGTGCCAGCAGCTTGATCTCGGGGGGGGGTTCCTATGGCTACACCTTC. The encoded protein is CASSLISGGGSYGYTF.

This chain connects TRBV4-3 to TRBJ1-1; 10 positions agree with TRBD1. With 5 bases clipped from V and 3 bases from J, the junction kept 6 bases outside the gene matches. The CDR3 totals 15 residues. CDR1 is LGHNA, CDR2 YSLEER, per germline. The DNA for the CDR3 is TGCGCCAGCAGCGTTCGACAGGGGGCTTACACTGAAGCTTTCTTT. Protein sequence: CASSVRQGAYTEAFF.

On this clone itself: One end of the junction varies from germline; a read error may be responsible. The rearrangement joins TRBV5-1 to TRBJ2-7; 8 positions agree with TRBD2. The CDR3 spans 16 residues. Germline assignment: CDR1 SGHRS and CDR2 YFSETQ. The CDR3 region has the DNA TGCGCCGGCAGCTTGACCGGGACTAGGACCTCCTACGAGCAGTACTTC. Its protein is CAGSLTGTRTSYEQYF.

The chain combines TRBV30 with TRBJ1-2, with 9 bases lining up with TRBD1. Germline lookup yields CDR1 GTSNPN and CDR2 SVGIG (reference sequence). This CDR3 spans 14 amino acids. The ends lost 4 bases at V and 5 bases at J; junction bases unmatched: 8. CDR3 protein: CAWKLPGTGYGYTF. The CDR3 DNA reads TGTGCCTGGAAGCTACCCGGGACAGGGTATGGCTACACCTTC. The entire variable domain, with the rest obtained from reference TRBV30 and TRBJ1-2, is as follows: SQTIHQWPATLVQPVGSPLSLECTVEGTSNPNLYWYRQAAGRGLQLLFYSVGIGQISSEVPQNLSASRPQDRQFILSSKKLLLSDSGFYLCAWKLPGTGYGYTFGSGTRLTVV.

This clone was recorded only once. The chain employs TRBV19 and TRBJ2-1; 9 nucleotides match TRBD2. Germline V gene lookup returns CDR1 LNHDA and CDR2 SQIVND (reference sequence). V dropped 6 bases and J dropped 7; count of bases not matched to a gene: 7. CDR3 length: 14 amino acids. CDR3 in DNA: TGTGCCAGTAGAACCGGGACTAGCCCTAATGAGCAGTTCTTC. Its translation: CASRTGTSPNEQFF.